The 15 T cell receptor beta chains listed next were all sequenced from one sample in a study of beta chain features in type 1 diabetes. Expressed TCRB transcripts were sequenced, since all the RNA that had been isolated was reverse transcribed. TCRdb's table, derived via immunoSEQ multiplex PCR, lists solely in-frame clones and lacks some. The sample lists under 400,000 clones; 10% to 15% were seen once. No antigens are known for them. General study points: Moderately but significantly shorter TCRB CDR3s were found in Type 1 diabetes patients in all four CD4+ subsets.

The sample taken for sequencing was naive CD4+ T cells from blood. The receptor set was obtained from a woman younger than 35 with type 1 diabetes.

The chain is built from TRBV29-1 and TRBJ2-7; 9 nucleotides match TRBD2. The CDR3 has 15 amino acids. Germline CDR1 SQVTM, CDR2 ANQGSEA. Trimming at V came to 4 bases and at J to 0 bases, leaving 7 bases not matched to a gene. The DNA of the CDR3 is TGCAGCGTTGCCCACCGACTAGCGGCCTCCTACGAGCAGTACTTC. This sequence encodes CSVAHRLAASYEQYF.

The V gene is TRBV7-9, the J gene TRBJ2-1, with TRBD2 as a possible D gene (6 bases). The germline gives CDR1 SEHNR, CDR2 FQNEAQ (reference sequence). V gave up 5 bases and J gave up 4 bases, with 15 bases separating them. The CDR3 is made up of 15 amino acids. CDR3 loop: CASSPVGRGYNEQFF. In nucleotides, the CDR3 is TGTGCCAGCAGCCCCGTCGGGAGAGGGTACAATGAGCAGTTCTTC. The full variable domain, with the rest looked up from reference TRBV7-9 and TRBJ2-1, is DTGVSQNPRHKITKRGQNVTFRCDPISEHNRLYWYRQTLGQGPEFLTYFQNEAQLEKSRLLSDRFSAERPKGSFSTLEIQRTEQGDSAMYLCASSPVGRGYNEQFFGPGTRLTVL.

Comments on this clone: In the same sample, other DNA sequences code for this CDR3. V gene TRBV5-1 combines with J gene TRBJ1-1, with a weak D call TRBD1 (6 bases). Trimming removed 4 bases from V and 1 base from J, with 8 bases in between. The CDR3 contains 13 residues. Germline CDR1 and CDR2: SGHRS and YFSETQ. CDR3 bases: TGCGCCAGCAGCCCGACAGGGAACACTGAAGCTTTCTTT. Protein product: CASSPTGNTEAFF.

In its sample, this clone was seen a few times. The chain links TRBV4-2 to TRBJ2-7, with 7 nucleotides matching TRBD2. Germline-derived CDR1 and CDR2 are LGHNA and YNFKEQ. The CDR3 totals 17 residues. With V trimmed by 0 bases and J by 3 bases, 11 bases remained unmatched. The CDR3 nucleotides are TGTGCCAGCAGCCAAGATTGGGGGGGTTCCATCCTCTACGAGCAGTACTTC. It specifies CASSQDWGGSILYEQYF.

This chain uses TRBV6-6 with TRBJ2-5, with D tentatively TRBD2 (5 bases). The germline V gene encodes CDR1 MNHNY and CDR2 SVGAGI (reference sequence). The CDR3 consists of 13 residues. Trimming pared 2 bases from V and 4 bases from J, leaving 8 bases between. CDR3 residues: CASSYEGRETQYF. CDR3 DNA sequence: TGTGCCAGCAGTTACGAGGGAAGAGAGACCCAGTACTTC.

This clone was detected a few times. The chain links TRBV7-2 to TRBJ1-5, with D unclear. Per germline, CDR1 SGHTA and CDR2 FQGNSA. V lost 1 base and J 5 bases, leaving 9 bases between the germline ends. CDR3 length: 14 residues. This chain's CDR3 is CASSLVPSDQPQHF. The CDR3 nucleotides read TGTGCCAGCAGCTTAGTCCCGTCGGATCAGCCCCAGCATTTT.

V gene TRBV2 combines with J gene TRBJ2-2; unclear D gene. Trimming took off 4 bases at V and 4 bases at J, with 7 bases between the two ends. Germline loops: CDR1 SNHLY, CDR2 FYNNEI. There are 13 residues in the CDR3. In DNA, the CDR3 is TGTGCCAGCAGTGTTCAAGCCACCGGGGAGCTGTTTTTT. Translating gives CASSVQATGELFF.

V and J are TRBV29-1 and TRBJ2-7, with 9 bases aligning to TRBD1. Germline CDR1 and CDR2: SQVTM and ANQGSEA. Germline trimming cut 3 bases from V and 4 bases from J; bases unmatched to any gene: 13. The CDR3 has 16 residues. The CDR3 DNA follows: TGCAGCGTTGACTCAAAATGGGGGACAGGGAAATACGAGCAGTACTTC. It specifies CSVDSKWGTGKYEQYF.

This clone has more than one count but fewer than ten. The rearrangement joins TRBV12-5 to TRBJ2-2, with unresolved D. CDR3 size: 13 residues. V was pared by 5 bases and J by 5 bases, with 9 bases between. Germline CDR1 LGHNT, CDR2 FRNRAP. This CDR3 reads CASGPRETGELFF. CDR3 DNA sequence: TGTGCTAGTGGTCCGAGAGAGACCGGGGAGCTGTTTTTT.

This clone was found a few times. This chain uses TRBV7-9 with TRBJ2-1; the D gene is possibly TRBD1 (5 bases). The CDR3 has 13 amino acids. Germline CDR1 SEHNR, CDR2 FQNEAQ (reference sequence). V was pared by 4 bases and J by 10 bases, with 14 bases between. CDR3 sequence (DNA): TGTGCCAGCAGCTCTAGGGGAAGGAACGAGCAGTTCTTC. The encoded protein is CASSSRGRNEQFF. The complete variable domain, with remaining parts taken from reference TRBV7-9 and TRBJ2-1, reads DTGVSQNPRHKITKRGQNVTFRCDPISEHNRLYWYRQTLGQGPEFLTYFQNEAQLEKSRLLSDRFSAERPKGSFSTLEIQRTEQGDSAMYLCASSSRGRNEQFFGPGTRLTVL.

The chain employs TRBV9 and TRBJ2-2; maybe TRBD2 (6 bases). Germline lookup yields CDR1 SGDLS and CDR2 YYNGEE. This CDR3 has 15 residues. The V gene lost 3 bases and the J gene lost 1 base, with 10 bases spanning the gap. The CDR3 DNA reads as TGTGCCAGCAGCGCCGGGACTTTGAACACCGGGGAGCTGTTTTTT. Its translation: CASSAGTLNTGELFF.

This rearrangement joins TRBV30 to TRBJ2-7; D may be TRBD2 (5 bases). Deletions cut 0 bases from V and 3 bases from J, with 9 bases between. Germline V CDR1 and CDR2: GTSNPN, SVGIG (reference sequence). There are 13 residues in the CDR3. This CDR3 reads CAWSVPGIYEQYF. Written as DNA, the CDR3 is TGTGCCTGGAGTGTACCCGGGATCTACGAGCAGTACTTC.

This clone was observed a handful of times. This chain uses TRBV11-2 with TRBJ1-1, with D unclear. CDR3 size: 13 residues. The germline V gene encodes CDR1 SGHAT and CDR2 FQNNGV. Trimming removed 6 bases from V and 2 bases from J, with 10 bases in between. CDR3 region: CASRGGLNTEAFF. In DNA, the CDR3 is TGTGCCAGCAGGGGAGGGCTTAACACTGAAGCTTTCTTT.

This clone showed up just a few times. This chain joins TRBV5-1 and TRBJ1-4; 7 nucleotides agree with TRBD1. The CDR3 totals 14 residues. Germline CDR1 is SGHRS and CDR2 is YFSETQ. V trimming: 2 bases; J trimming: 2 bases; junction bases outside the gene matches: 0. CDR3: CASSLQGTNEKLFF. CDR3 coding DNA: TGCGCCAGCAGCTTACAGGGGACTAATGAAAAACTGTTTTTT.

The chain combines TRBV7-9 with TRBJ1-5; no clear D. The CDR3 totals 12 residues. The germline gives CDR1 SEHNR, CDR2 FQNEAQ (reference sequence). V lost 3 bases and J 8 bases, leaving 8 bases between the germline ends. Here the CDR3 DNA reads TGTGCCAGCAGCTTCCGGGGTAAGCCCCAGCATTTT. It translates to CASSFRGKPQHF.